The clone carrying this T cell receptor beta chain appeared a few times. The CDR3 sequence is 14 residues long. V was cut by 6 bases and J by 3 bases, with 15 bases left in between. Germline assignment: CDR1 MDHEN and CDR2 SYDVKM. Here immunoSEQ multiplex PCR was the method, and the copy in TCRdb shows in-frame clones only, minus some. Seen here are 350,000 to 550,000 clones, around nine tenths observed once, and the top ten hold 4.3%. This specimen belongs to a study of blood T cell repertoires in COVID-19. Study details: Collection of acute and convalescent COVID-19 samples took place in the United States, Italy and Spain.

This clonotype was sampled from a woman younger than 45 with acute or convalescent COVID-19. Sample: peripheral blood. The chain links TRBV28 to TRBJ2-7; D is possibly TRBD1 (7 bases). The CDR3 is CASRMGGQRYEQYF. DNA for the CDR3: TGTGCCAGCAGAATGGGGGGACAGCGCTACGAGCAGTACTTC.